This T cell receptor beta chain was retrieved from a study of blood T cell repertoires in COVID-19. The overall study: COVID-19 samples from acute and convalescent phases originated in the United States, Italy and Spain.

Sequenced by immunoSEQ multiplex PCR; TCRdb stores in-frame clones only, minus some. This repertoire shows 60,000 to 75,000 clones, nearly 90% found once; its top ten account for around 3.5%. The V gene's germline CDR1 is PRHDT and CDR2 FYEKMQ (reference sequence). The V end lost 3 bases, the J end lost 1 base, and 10 bases lay between the germline ends. There are 15 residues in the CDR3. The V and J genes are TRBV13 and TRBJ2-1; D might be TRBD1 (5 bases). Sequenced: peripheral blood. This receptor was identified in a woman aged 50 to 60 with COVID-19, enrolled during active disease. DNA for the CDR3: TGTGCCAGCAGCTTCCTGACAGCTTCCTACAATGAGCAGTTCTTC. Translation: CASSFLTASYNEQFF.